The T cell receptor (beta chain) under discussion was sequenced for a study of OX40 agonist ivuxolimab in advanced cancers. At the level of the study: Over 30% of patients had received prior checkpoint inhibitor therapy. Regarding the study as a whole: Among the lowest peripheral clonal expansion occurred in 0.1-3.0 mg/kg partial responders.

The germline gives CDR1 MNHNS, CDR2 SASEGT. This CDR3 region has 13 residues. The V end was cut by 10 bases, the J end by 10 bases, with 20 bases between. Notes on this clone: The antigen is unknown.

Assay: immunoSEQ multiplex PCR; the TCRdb copy retains only in-frame clones and omits some. This sample yields tens of thousands of clones, of which approximately 87% are seen a single time; over 0.7% belongs to the top ten. This sequence originates from an adult with an advanced solid tumor such as melanoma, head and neck, liver or kidney cancer. This rearrangement joins TRBV6-1 to TRBJ2-1; possible D gene TRBD2, 6 bases. The source was CD4+ or CD8+ T cells sorted from blood, collected in a trial of the OX40 agonist ivuxolimab. The CDR3 DNA follows: TGTGCCACGCCCCGGGACTCTCGAGAGGAGCAGTTCTTC. Its protein is CATPRDSREEQFF.